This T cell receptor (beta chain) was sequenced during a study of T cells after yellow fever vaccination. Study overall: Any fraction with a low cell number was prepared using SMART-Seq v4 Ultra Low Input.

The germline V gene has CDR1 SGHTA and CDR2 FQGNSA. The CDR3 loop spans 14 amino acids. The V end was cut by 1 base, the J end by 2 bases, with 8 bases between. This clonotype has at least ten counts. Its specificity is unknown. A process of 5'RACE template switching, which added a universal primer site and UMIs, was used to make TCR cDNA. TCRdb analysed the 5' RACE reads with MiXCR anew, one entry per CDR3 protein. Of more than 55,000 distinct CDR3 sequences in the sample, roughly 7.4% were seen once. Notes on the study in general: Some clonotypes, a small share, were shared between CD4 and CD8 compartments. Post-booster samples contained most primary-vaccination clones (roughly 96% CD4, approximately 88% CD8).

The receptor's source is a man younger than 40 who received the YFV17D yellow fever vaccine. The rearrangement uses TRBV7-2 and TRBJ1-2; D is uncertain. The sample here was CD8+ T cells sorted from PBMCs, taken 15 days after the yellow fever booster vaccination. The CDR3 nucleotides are TGTGCCAGCAGCTTAGATCTCCTAAACTATGGCTACACCTTC. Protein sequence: CASSLDLLNYGYTF.